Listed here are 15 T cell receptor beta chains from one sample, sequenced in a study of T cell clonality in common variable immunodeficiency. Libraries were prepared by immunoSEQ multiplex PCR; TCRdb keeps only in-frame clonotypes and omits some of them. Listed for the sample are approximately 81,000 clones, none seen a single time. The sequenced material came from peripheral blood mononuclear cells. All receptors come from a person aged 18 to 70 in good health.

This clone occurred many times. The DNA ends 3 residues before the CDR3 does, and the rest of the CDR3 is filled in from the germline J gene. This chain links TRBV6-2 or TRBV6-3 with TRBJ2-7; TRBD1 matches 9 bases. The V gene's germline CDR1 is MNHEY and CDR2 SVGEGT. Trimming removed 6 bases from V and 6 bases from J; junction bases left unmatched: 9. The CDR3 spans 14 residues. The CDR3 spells CASRTTGGDSEQYF. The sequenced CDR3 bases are TGTGCCAGCAGGACCACAGGGGGCGATTCCGAG.

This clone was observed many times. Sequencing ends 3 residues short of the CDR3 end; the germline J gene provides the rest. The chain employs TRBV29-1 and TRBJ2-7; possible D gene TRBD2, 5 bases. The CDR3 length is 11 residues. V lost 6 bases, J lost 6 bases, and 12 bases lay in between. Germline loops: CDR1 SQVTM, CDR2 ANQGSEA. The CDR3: CSVGGPSEQYF. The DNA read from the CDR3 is TGCAGCGTGGGCGGGCCATCCGAG.

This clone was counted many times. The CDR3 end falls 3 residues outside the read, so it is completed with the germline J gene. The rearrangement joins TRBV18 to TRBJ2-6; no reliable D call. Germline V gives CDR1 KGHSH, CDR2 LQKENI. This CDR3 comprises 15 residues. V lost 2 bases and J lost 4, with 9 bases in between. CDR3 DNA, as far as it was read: TGTGCCAGCTCACCAGTCGGGTACGGGGCCAACGTC. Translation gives CASSPVGYGANV. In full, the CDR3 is CASSPVGYGANVLTF. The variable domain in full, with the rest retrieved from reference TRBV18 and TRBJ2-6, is NAGVMQNPRHLVRRRGQEARLRCSPMKGHSHVYWYRQLPEEGLKFMVYLQKENIIDESGMPKERFSAEFPKEGPSILRIQQVVRGDSAAYFCASSPVGYGANVLTFGAGSRLTVL.

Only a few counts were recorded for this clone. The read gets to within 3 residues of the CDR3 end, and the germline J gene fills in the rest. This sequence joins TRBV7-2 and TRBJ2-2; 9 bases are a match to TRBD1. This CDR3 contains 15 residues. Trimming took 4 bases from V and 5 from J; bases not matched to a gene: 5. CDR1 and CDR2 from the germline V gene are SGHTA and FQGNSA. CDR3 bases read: TGTGCCAGCAGCTCCCACAGGGGGCAAACCGGGGAG. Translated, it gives CASSSHRGQTGE. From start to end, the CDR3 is CASSSHRGQTGELFF. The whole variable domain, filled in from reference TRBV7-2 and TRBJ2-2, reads GAGVSQSPSNKVTEKGKDVELRCDPISGHTALYWYRQSLGQGLEFLIYFQGNSAPDKSGLPSDRFSAERTGGSVSTLTIQRTQQEDSAVYLCASSSHRGQTGELFFGEGSRLTVL.

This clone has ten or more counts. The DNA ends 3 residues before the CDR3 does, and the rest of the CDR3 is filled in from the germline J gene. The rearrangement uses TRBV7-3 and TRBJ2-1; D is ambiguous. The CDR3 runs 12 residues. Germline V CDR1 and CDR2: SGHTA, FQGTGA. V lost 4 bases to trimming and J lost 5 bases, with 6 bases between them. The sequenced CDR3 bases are TGTGCCAGCAGCTCGGTAGACAATGAG. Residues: CASSSVDNE. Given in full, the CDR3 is CASSSVDNEQFF.

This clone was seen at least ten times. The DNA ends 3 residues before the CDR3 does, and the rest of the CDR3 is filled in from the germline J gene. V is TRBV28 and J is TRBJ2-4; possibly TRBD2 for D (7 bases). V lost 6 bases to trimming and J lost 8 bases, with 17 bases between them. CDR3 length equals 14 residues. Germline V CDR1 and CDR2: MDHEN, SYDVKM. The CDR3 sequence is CASSERGATHIQYF. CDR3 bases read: TGTGCCAGCAGCGAACGGGGGGCGACCCACATT.

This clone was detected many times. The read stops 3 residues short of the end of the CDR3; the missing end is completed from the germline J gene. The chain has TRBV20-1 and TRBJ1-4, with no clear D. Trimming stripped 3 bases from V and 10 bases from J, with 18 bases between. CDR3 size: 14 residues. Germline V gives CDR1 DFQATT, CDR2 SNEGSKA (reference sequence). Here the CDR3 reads CSARRPTPLGKLFF. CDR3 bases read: TGCAGTGCTAGGAGGCCAACCCCCCTAGGAAAA.

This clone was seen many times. The DNA read from the CDR3 is TGCAGTGCAACCGGCGGGAGGGCCTTTACAAATGAG. It codes for CSATGGRAFTNE. The full CDR3 protein reads CSATGGRAFTNEQFF. The chain combines TRBV20-1 with TRBJ2-1; 9 bases map to TRBD2. The read terminates 3 residues ahead of where the CDR3 ends, so the germline J gene completes it. The CDR3 is made up of 15 amino acids. J gave up 7 bases and V 6 bases, and 13 bases lay outside the gene matches. Germline V gene data show CDR1 as DFQATT and CDR2 as SNEGSKA (reference sequence).

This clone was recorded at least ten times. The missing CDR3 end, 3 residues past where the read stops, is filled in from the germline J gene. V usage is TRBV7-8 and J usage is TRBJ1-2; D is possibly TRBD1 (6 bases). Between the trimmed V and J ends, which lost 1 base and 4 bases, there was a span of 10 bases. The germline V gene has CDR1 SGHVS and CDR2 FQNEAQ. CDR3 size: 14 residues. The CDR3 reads CASSLGGQLYGYTF. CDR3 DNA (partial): TGTGCCAGCAGCTTAGGTGGACAGCTCTATGGC.

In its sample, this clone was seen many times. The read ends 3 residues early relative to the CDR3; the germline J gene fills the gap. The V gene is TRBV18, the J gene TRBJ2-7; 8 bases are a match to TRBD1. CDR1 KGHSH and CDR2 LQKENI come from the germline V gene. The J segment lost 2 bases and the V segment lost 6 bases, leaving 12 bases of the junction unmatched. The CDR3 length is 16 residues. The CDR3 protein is CASSFGWGQEAYEQYF. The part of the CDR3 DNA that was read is TGTGCCAGCTCGTTCGGTTGGGGACAGGAGGCCTACGAG.

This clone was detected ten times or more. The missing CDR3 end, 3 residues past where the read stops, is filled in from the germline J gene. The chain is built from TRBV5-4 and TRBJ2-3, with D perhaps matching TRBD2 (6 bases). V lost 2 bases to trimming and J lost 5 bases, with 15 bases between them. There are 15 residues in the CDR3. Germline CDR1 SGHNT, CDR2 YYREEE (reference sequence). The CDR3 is CASSFIAGLEDTQYF. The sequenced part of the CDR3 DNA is TGTGCCAGCAGCTTTATTGCGGGATTGGAAGATACG.

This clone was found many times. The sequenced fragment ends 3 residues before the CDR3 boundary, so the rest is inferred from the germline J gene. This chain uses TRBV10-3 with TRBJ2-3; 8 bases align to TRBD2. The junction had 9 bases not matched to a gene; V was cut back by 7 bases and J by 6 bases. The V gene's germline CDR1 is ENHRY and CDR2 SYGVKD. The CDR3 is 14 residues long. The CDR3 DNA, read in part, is TGTGCCATCACATCAGGACTAGCCGTGGATACG. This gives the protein CAITSGLAVDT. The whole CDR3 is CAITSGLAVDTQYF.

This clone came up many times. The part of the CDR3 DNA that was read is TGTGCCAGCAGCCGAACTCAAGTTCTCGGCGAG. This sequence encodes CASSRTQVLGE. The full CDR3 is CASSRTQVLGEQYF. This rearrangement joins TRBV6-2 or TRBV6-3 to TRBJ2-7; D not certain. The read terminates 3 residues before the CDR3 end, so the remaining end is supplied by the germline J gene. This CDR3 comprises 14 residues. V was shortened by 6 bases and J by 6 bases, with 18 bases between the two germline ends. CDR1 and CDR2 from the germline V gene are MNHEY and SVGEGT.

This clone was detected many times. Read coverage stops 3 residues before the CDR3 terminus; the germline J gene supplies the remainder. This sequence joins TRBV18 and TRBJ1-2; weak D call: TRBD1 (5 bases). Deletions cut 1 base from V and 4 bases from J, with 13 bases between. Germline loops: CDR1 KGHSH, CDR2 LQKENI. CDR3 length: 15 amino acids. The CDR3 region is CASSPLKDTGYGYTF. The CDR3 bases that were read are TGTGCCAGCTCACCACTCAAGGACACAGGCTATGGC.

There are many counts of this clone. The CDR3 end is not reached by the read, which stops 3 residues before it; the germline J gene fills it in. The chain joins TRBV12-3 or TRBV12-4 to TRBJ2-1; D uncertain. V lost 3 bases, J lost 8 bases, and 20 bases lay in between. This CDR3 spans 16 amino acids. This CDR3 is CASSFVSTGYTDEQFF. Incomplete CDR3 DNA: TGTGCCAGCAGTTTTGTGTCTACTGGGTATACAGATGAG.